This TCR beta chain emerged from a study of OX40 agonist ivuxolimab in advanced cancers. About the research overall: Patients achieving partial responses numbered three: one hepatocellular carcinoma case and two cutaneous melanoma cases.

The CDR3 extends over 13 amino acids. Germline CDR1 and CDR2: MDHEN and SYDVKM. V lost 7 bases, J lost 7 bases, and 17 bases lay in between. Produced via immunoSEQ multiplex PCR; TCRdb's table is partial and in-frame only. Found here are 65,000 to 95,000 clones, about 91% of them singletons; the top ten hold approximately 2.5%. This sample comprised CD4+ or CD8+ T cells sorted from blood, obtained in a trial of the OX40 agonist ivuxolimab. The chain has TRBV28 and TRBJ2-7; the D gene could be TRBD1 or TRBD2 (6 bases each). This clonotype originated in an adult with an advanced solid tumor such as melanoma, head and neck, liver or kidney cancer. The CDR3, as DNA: TGTGCCAGCACCGATTCGGGGGCGAGGGAGCAGTACTTC. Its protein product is CASTDSGAREQYF.